One T cell receptor beta chain is described in this entry. This entry is derived from a study of OX40 agonist ivuxolimab in advanced cancers. This CDR3 spans 15 amino acids. Trimming pared 6 bases from V and 1 base from J, leaving 14 bases between. In germline, CDR1 is MNHEY, CDR2 SMNVEV (reference sequence). Only in-frame clones appear in the TCRdb table, and some are missing; sequencing was by immunoSEQ multiplex PCR. The table shows roughly 86,000 clones, with 80% to 90% occurring only once. The sample in question was CD4+ or CD8+ T cells sorted from blood, obtained in a trial of the OX40 agonist ivuxolimab. This clonotype was obtained from an adult with an advanced solid tumor such as melanoma, head and neck, liver or kidney cancer. J is TRBJ2-3 and V is TRBV27; perhaps TRBD1 as D (5 bases). Written as DNA, the CDR3 is TGTGCCAGCAGCCCCGCAGGACACGGCACAGATACGCAGTATTTT. This encodes CASSPAGHGTDTQYF.